This is a list of T cell receptor beta chains from one sample in a study of sequential checkpoint blockade in melanoma. Sequencing used immunoSEQ multiplex PCR; TCRdb keeps in-frame clones, though not all of them. This sample carries about 7,100 clones, under 30% of them seen once, and the ten largest clones take roughly 5.4%. Sequenced material: tumor tissue (inferred from file names), taken from a patient given nivolumab and ipilimumab in sequence. The receptor source for this set is a human donor with melanoma. Both conserved end residues are part of each CDR3. The D gene is left open where the match is weak. Clone size, where shown, is once, few, many, or a class for clones that have expanded.

TRBV23-1	TRBD1	TRBJ2-5	few	TGCGCCAGCAGTCCTGGGCTGACAGGGGTTCAGGAGACCCAGTACTTC	CASSPGLTGVQETQYF
TRBV11-3	TRBD1	TRBJ2-5	medium-sized	TGTGCCAGCAGTTTTCAGGGGGCGCCCGGAGAGACCCAGTACTTC	CASSFQGAPGETQYF
TRBV11-3	-	TRBJ1-1	many	TGTGCCAGCAGCTGGGGGGAGATGAACACTGAAGCTTTCTTT	CASSWGEMNTEAFF
TRBV4-1	TRBD1	TRBJ2-2	few	TGCGCCAGCAGCAAAAGGACAGGGGGAATCGCGAACACCGGGGAGCTGTTTTTT	CASSKRTGGIANTGELFF
TRBV5-1	-	TRBJ2-3	once	TGCGCCAGCAGCTTGCTCCGGGGCACAGATACGCAGTATTTT	CASSLLRGTDTQYF
TRBV11-3	-	TRBJ2-1	-	TGTGCCAGCAGCCGAGACTCCCTCTCCACAAATGAGCAGTTCTTC	CASSRDSLSTNEQFF
TRBV19	-	TRBJ1-1	few	TGTGCCAGTAGTATGGGACAGAACACTGAAGCTTTCTTT	CASSMGQNTEAFF
TRBV6-8	TRBD1	TRBJ1-2	-	TGTGCCAGCAGTACCGGACAGGTTATACATGGCTACACCTTC	CASSTGQVIHGYTF
TRBV6-8	-	TRBJ2-2	few	TGTGCCAGCAGTTACTCGGCCACCATTTTCGGGCGCACCGGGGAGCTGTTTTTT	CASSYSATIFGRTGELFF
TRBV6-8	-	TRBJ1-1	few	TGTGCCAGCAGTTACGTGGGCACTGAAGCTTTCTTT	CASSYVGTEAFF
TRBV9	-	TRBJ1-2	few	TGTGCCAGCAGTGACGAGGACTCAACTGATGGCTACACCTTC	CASSDEDSTDGYTF
TRBV7-1	-	TRBJ1-4	-	TGTGCCAGCAGCTCCCGGGGGAATGAAAAACTGTTTTTT	CASSSRGNEKLFF
TRBV30	TRBD1	TRBJ2-7	-	TGTGCCTGGAGCCCACGTACTGGGCCACAGGGACAGGGGGCGTCCTACGAGCAGTACTTC	CAWSPRTGPQGQGASYEQYF
TRBV30	TRBD1	TRBJ1-6	-	TGTGCCTGGCATCCGGGACAGGTACTTTCTAGCTCCTATAATTCACCCCTCCACTTT	CAWHPGQVLSSSYNSPLHF
TRBV19	-	TRBJ2-7	-	TGTGCCAGTAGTACGCAGGGCGGCTACGAGCAGTACTTC	CASSTQGGYEQYF
TRBV5-1	-	TRBJ1-4	-	TGCGCCAGCAGCTCCGGGACGGGGGATGAAAAACTGTTTTTT	CASSSGTGDEKLFF
TRBV7-2	-	TRBJ1-1	many	TGTGCCAGCAGCCTTGACGGAGGTACTGAAGCTTTCTTT	CASSLDGGTEAFF
TRBV5-1	TRBD1	TRBJ2-7	few	TGCGCCAGCGGCCCGGGACAGATAACCTACGAGCAGTACTTC	CASGPGQITYEQYF
TRBV6-8	-	TRBJ1-3	-	TGTGCCAGCTACGACACGAGAAACAGGGCTGGAAACACCATATATTTT	CASYDTRNRAGNTIYF
TRBV11-3	-	TRBJ2-2	many	TGTGCCAGCAGCTCCCCAAAGGGCGGGAAGAACACCGGGGAGCTGTTTTTT	CASSSPKGGKNTGELFF
TRBV25-1	TRBD2	TRBJ2-3	-	TGTGCCAGCAGTCCCGGACTAGCGGGGCGCACAGATACGCAGTATTTT	CASSPGLAGRTDTQYF
TRBV11-3	TRBD2	TRBJ2-5	many	TGTGCCAGCAGCCGTGGACTAGCGGGGAACCAAGAGACCCAGTACTTC	CASSRGLAGNQETQYF
TRBV11-3	TRBD2	TRBJ2-5	few	TGTGCCAGCAGCTTGGCCCTTAGCGGGGTGGGAGAGACCCAGTACTTC	CASSLALSGVGETQYF
TRBV29-1	TRBD1	TRBJ1-2	once	TGCAGCGCCCGAACGACGACAGGGGGCTACACCTTC	CSARTTTGGYTF
TRBV18	-	TRBJ2-7	once	TGTGCCAGCTCAGACCCCGGGCCCACCTACGAGCAGTACTTC	CASSDPGPTYEQYF
TRBV5-1	-	TRBJ1-2	-	TGCGCCAGCAGCTTGGGGTCACAGGGCGGAGGCTACACCTTC	CASSLGSQGGGYTF
TRBV6-8	-	TRBJ1-4	medium-sized	TGTGCCAGCAGTTGGACGGGAGCAACTAATGAAAAACTGTTTTTT	CASSWTGATNEKLFF
TRBV11-3	-	TRBJ2-2	many	TGTGCCAGCAGCTCCAGGGGTGGCACCGGGGAGCTGTTTTTT	CASSSRGGTGELFF
TRBV6-8	-	TRBJ2-1	few	TGTGCCAGCAGGGGAGAAGCCCCCCCAAACTACAATGAGCAGTTCTTC	CASRGEAPPNYNEQFF
TRBV5-1	-	TRBJ2-5	-	TGCGCCAGCAGCTTAATTCACAGACCCCAAGAGACCCAGTACTTC	CASSLIHRPQETQYF
TRBV30	-	TRBJ1-3	few	TGTGCCTGGACCCGAGGACAGACATACTCTGGAAACACCATATATTTT	CAWTRGQTYSGNTIYF
TRBV11-3	-	TRBJ2-3	many	TGTGCCAGCAGCTTAGGTCCGCGGGATATAGATACGCAGTATTTT	CASSLGPRDIDTQYF
TRBV25-1	TRBD2	TRBJ2-7	-	TGTGCCAGCAGTGCGTCTGGGGGAGCGGGAGGTCGATTCTACGAGCAGTACTTC	CASSASGGAGGRFYEQYF
TRBV6-8	TRBD1	TRBJ1-1	-	TGTGCCAGCAGATCCAAACAGGGGGCGCCCCGGGGCACTGAAGCTTTCTTT	CASRSKQGAPRGTEAFF
TRBV6-8	TRBD1	TRBJ2-7	-	TGTGCCAGCAGCCGGGACAGGGGATCAGGAGCGGTGAGCTCCTACGAGCAGTACTTC	CASSRDRGSGAVSSYEQYF
TRBV6-8	TRBD1	TRBJ2-2	-	TGTGCCAGTACCGGGACAGGGGGCAACACCGGGGAGCTGTTTTTT	CASTGTGGNTGELFF
TRBV6-8	TRBD1	TRBJ2-3	-	TGTGCCAGCAGCACCGGGACAGGGACGGGACCAGATACGCAGTATTTT	CASSTGTGTGPDTQYF
TRBV9	TRBD2	TRBJ2-5	-	TGTGCCAGTCGGCTAGCGGGAGGGCCGAGCCAAGAGACCCAGTACTTC	CASRLAGGPSQETQYF
TRBV7-4	TRBD1	TRBJ1-2	few	TGTGCCAGCACCGCAGGGGGCGCCGATGGCTACACCTTC	CASTAGGADGYTF
TRBV18	-	TRBJ2-3	-	TGTGCCAGCTCACCAAAAACCTTCACAGGGTCCGATACGCAGTATTTT	CASSPKTFTGSDTQYF
TRBV11-3	-	TRBJ2-3	many	TGTGCCAGCAGCTTGTGGGTAGCGGGCACAGATACGCAGTATTTT	CASSLWVAGTDTQYF
TRBV16	-	TRBJ2-1	-	TGTGCCAGCAGCCTCGGACAGAACAATGAGCAGTTCTTC	CASSLGQNNEQFF
TRBV6-8	-	TRBJ2-3	few	TGTGCCATCAGTCCTGGACTGGACCCGACTAGCACAGATACGCAGTATTTT	CAISPGLDPTSTDTQYF
TRBV6-8	TRBD2	TRBJ2-1	medium-sized	TGTGCCAGCACCTCCGACGGGGGAGGGTATGAGCAGTTCTTC	CASTSDGGGYEQFF
TRBV11-3	TRBD2	TRBJ2-1	-	TGTGCCAGCAGCTTCGGGCGGGGGAGCTCCTACAATGAGCAGTTCTTC	CASSFGRGSSYNEQFF
TRBV10-2	-	TRBJ2-3	-	TGCGCCAGCAGGAATCGCGTTGTCACAGATACGCAGTATTTT	CASRNRVVTDTQYF